This TCR beta chain derives from a study of T cells in Graves' hyperthyroidism and ophthalmopathy. Diagnoses were made from clinical symptoms, serum measures (thyroxine and TRAb), thyroid ultrasound and orbital computed tomography. This clonotype was seen ten or more times. RNA transcripts gave rise to amplified TCR beta CDR3 regions. An initial round of RT-PCR targeting the TCR CDR3 relied on the HTBI primer set. In TCRdb, the multiplex PCR reads were re-called with MiXCR into one record per CDR3 protein. Of 500,000 to 750,000 distinct CDR3 sequences in the sample, 15% to 18% were seen once. This CDR3 is built from 17 residues. Germline V gene sequence: CDR1 SGHRS, CDR2 YFSETQ. V was clipped by 0 bases and J by 1 base; unmatched bases: 10.

The sequenced sample was blood. V usage is TRBV5-1 and J usage is TRBJ2-7; 7 nucleotides agree with TRBD1. The TCR sequence derives from a woman aged 25 to 39 with Graves' hyperthyroidism. CDR3 sequence: CASSLEGVGQFSYEQYF. In DNA form, the CDR3 reads TGCGCCAGCAGCTTGGAGGGCGTGGGACAGTTTTCCTACGAGCAGTACTTC.